These 26 T cell receptor beta chains share one sample of origin, sequenced in a study of CD8+CD57+ T cells in acquired aplastic anemia. Patients picked for sequencing had shown CD8+CD57+ cell expansion detected by flow cytometry. Genomic DNA was employed as the template in profiling TCR beta VDJ and CDR3. Each CDR3 protein gets one entry after TCRdb re-called the reads with MiXCR. In the table there are approximately 170,000 distinct CDR3 sequences, more than 45% of which are singletons. Sample: sorted CD4+, CD8+, or CD8+CD57+ T cells (not recorded which) from PBMCs. Receptors originate from a human donor with aplastic anemia.

At least ten counts were recorded for this clonotype. The chain employs TRBV7-8 and TRBJ2-2; 8 bases align to TRBD2. The CDR3 length is 14 residues. With 7 bases clipped from V and 3 bases from J, the junction kept 4 bases outside the gene matches. CDR1 is SGHVS, CDR2 FQNEAQ, per germline. CDR3 in amino acids: CASKEAGDTGELFF. In DNA form, the CDR3 reads TGTGCCAGCAAAGAAGCGGGAGACACCGGGGAGCTGTTTTTT.

The gene calls are TRBV12-5 and TRBJ1-2; possibly TRBD1 for D (6 bases). V gave up 7 bases and J gave up 2 bases, with 17 bases separating them. The CDR3 covers 15 residues. Germline assignment: CDR1 LGHNT and CDR2 FRNRAP. The CDR3, as DNA: TGTGCTAGTGAGGGGGAGGGGGGCTGGAACTATGGCTACACCTTC. Translated: CASEGEGGWNYGYTF.

This clonotype was counted once. The V and J genes are TRBV7-6 and TRBJ1-6, with unresolved D. From germline, CDR1 is SGHVS and CDR2 FNYEAQ. This CDR3 region has 15 residues. Trimming stripped 5 bases from V and 10 bases from J, with 18 bases between. CDR3 amino acids: CASSPALVPNSPLHF. In DNA, the CDR3 is TGTGCCAGCAGCCCCGCCCTAGTGCCTAACTCACCCCTCCACTTT.

There are a few counts of this clonotype. The rearrangement uses TRBV7-3 and TRBJ2-7; D is unresolved. V lost 5 bases to trimming and J lost 3 bases, with 11 bases between them. The germline V gene has CDR1 SGHTA and CDR2 FQGTGA. The CDR3 consists of 13 residues. The CDR3 spells CASSALGRYEQYF. For the CDR3, the DNA is TGTGCCAGCAGCGCACTCGGGCGCTACGAGCAGTACTTC.

This clonotype was detected ten times or more. This rearrangement joins TRBV19 to TRBJ1-3, with D uncertain. This CDR3 comprises 13 residues. CDR1 LNHDA and CDR2 SQIVND come from the germline V gene (reference sequence). With 6 bases removed from V and 4 bases from J, the gap between germline ends came to 10 bases. The CDR3 DNA follows: TGTGCCAGTAGGATGAACGGCGGAAACACCATATATTTT. Translation gives CASRMNGGNTIYF.

This clonotype was counted at least ten times. CDR3 sequence: CASSFRGGGSQYF. The CDR3 coding sequence is TGTGCCAGCAGTTTTCGCGGGGGTGGGTCCCAGTACTTC. J is TRBJ2-5 and V is TRBV27; 7 bases fit TRBD2. The trim removed 3 bases at V and 9 bases at J, leaving 7 bases unmatched. Per the germline V gene, CDR1 is MNHEY and CDR2 is SMNVEV (reference sequence). The CDR3 has 13 amino acids.

This clonotype appeared many times. The chain has TRBV20-1 and TRBJ1-1; weak D call: TRBD1 (6 bases). Germline CDR1 reads DFQATT; CDR2 reads SNEGSKA (reference sequence). This CDR3 has 14 amino acids. Trimming pared 3 bases from V and 1 base from J, leaving 12 bases between. CDR3 bases: TGCAGTGCTAGTAAAGGGACATCGAACACTGAAGCTTTCTTT. This sequence encodes CSASKGTSNTEAFF.

A word on this clonotype: A junction boundary mismatches the germline segment, possibly from a read error. The chain couples TRBV12-3 or TRBV12-4 to TRBJ1-2; 7 bases line up with TRBD1. CDR3 length equals 14 residues. This CDR3 is CAISSGQESYGYTF. CDR3 coding DNA: TGTGCCATCAGTTCCGGACAGGAAAGCTATGGCTACACCTTC.

This clonotype has at least ten counts. This sequence joins TRBV19 and TRBJ1-5; D may be TRBD1 (5 bases). The germline V and J ends were trimmed by 11 bases and 2 bases, with 10 bases remaining between them. Germline CDR1 LNHDA, CDR2 SQIVND (reference sequence). The CDR3 spans 12 residues. CDR3 loop: CAARGGNQPQHF. The CDR3 DNA reads TGTGCCGCGAGGGGCGGCAATCAGCCCCAGCATTTT.

Note on this clonotype: A read error may be the cause here, since a much bigger clone is one base away. V usage is TRBV6-1 and J usage is TRBJ1-6; 7 positions agree with TRBD1. The CDR3 extends over 15 amino acids. Germline V gene data show CDR1 as MNHNS and CDR2 as SASEGT. J gave up 1 base and V 7 bases, and 4 bases lay outside the gene matches. The CDR3 protein is CASTTGTSYNSPLHF. The CDR3, as DNA: TGTGCCAGCACGACAGGGACGTCCTATAATTCACCCCTCCACTTT.

This chain joins TRBV5-6 and TRBJ1-6, with a possible D match to TRBD1 (5 bases). The V end was cut by 1 base, the J end by 2 bases, with 13 bases between. Looked up from germline, CDR1 is SGHDT and CDR2 is YYEEEE. This CDR3 region has 17 residues. The CDR3 region has the DNA TGTGCCAGCAGCTTGCTGGGGCCTCCGGCCTATAATTCACCCCTCCACTTT. Protein: CASSLLGPPAYNSPLHF.

The table lists this clonotype with a count of one. Relative to the germline gene, one junction end is altered; a read error may explain this. This chain connects TRBV24-1 to TRBJ1-2; 7 nucleotides match TRBD1. This CDR3 contains 14 residues. Per germline, CDR1 KGHDR and CDR2 SFDVKD. CDR3 sequence: CATSNRDSSYGYTF. DNA of the CDR3: TGTGCTACCAGCAACAGGGACAGCAGCTATGGCTACACCTTC.

The sample holds one count of this clonotype. The rearrangement links TRBV2 to TRBJ2-3, with D perhaps matching TRBD1 (5 bases). The CDR3 length is 15 residues. V was clipped by 2 bases and J by 2 bases, with 11 bases between them. Per the germline V gene, CDR1 is SNHLY and CDR2 is FYNNEI. In nucleotides, the CDR3 is TGTGCCAGCAGTGAAAGGGGTAAAGTCACAGATACGCAGTATTTT. This sequence encodes CASSERGKVTDTQYF.

At least ten counts were recorded for this clonotype. The chain recombines TRBV2 with TRBJ2-2; 9 nucleotides agree with TRBD1. This CDR3 contains 15 residues. The junction had 6 bases not matched to a gene; V was cut back by 2 bases and J by 8 bases. Germline V gene data show CDR1 as SNHLY and CDR2 as FYNNEI. The CDR3 region has the DNA TGTGCCAGCAGTGAATCTTGGACAGGGGTTGGGGAGCTGTTTTTT. Amino acid sequence: CASSESWTGVGELFF.

The gene calls are TRBV7-9 and TRBJ1-2; D unclear. The CDR3 is made up of 11 amino acids. Germline V gene lookup returns CDR1 SEHNR and CDR2 FQNEAQ (reference sequence). Trimming took off 5 bases at V and 11 bases at J, with 12 bases between the two ends. CDR3 DNA sequence: TGTGCCAGCAGCGGCGGGAGTGGGTACACCTTC. It yields the protein CASSGGSGYTF.

This clonotype was detected ten times or more. The chain links TRBV6-1 to TRBJ1-1, with TRBD1 as a possible D gene (6 bases). Trimming took off 4 bases at V and 4 bases at J, with 10 bases between the two ends. The CDR3 runs to 13 residues. The germline V gene encodes CDR1 MNHNS and CDR2 SASEGT. CDR3 protein: CASSAGVFTEAFF. The CDR3 nucleotides read TGTGCCAGCAGTGCAGGGGTTTTCACTGAAGCTTTCTTT.

As regards this clonotype: Lacking the conserved final phenylalanine or tryptophan, this CDR3 likely reflects a read error. CDR3 in DNA: TGTGCCAGTAGTACAGGGTTCAATCAGCCCCAGCATCTT. Protein sequence: CASSTGFNQPQHL. The rearrangement links TRBV19 to TRBJ1-5; tentatively, D is TRBD1 (5 bases). Germline assignment: CDR1 LNHDA and CDR2 SQIVND (reference sequence). The CDR3 has 13 residues. Trimming stripped 4 bases from V and 3 bases from J, with 7 bases between.

V is TRBV24-1 and J is TRBJ2-1, with D tentatively TRBD2 (6 bases). V was shortened by 4 bases and J by 3 bases, with 9 bases between the two germline ends. This CDR3 has 14 residues. Per germline, CDR1 KGHDR and CDR2 SFDVKD. The CDR3 nucleotides are TGTGCCACCAGTGACCCGGGACTCTACAATGAGCAGTTCTTC. Translating it yields CATSDPGLYNEQFF.

J is TRBJ2-7 and V is TRBV7-3, with TRBD2 identical over 7 bases. The CDR3 has 13 amino acids. The V segment lost 2 bases and the J segment 4 bases; nucleotides outside the gene matches: 2. CDR1 is SGHTA, CDR2 FQGTGA, per germline. CDR3 sequence reads: CASSLLAAYEQYV. DNA for the CDR3: TGTGCCAGCAGCTTACTAGCGGCATACGAGCAGTACGTC.

The gene calls are TRBV10-2 and TRBJ1-2; D unclear. V was clipped by 3 bases and J by 5 bases, with 19 bases between them. The CDR3 has 16 amino acids. Germline V lookup: CDR1 WSHSY, CDR2 SAAADI. Here the CDR3 DNA reads TGCGCCAGCAGTGACGGCCGTACCCCCCTTCGGTATGGCTACACCTTC. It translates to CASSDGRTPLRYGYTF.

CDR3 nucleotide sequence: TGTGCCACCAGTGCCCCGGATTCAGGGGTGAGCTACACCTTC. Amino acids: CATSAPDSGVSYTF. This chain links TRBV24-1 with TRBJ1-2, with a tentative D call TRBD1 (6 bases). The CDR3 covers 14 residues. V shed 5 bases and J shed 9 bases, with 18 bases lying between them. Germline V lookup: CDR1 KGHDR, CDR2 SFDVKD.

On this clonotype: Germline is not matched at one junction end, which may reflect a read error. The chain combines TRBV7-2 with TRBJ2-3; D unresolved. The CDR3 loop spans 12 amino acids. Germline CDR1 is SGHTA and CDR2 is FQGNSA. CDR3 loop: CAGSAKGDTQYF. In DNA, the CDR3 is TGTGCCGGCAGCGCGAAGGGAGATACGCAGTATTTT.

The CDR3 is CAISGTGSTGELFF. In DNA, the CDR3 is TGTGCCATCAGTGGGACAGGGAGCACCGGGGAGCTGTTTTTT. The rearrangement uses TRBV10-3 and TRBJ2-2, with 8 bases fitting TRBD1. With 4 bases clipped from V and 4 bases from J, the junction kept 2 bases outside the gene matches. Per the germline V gene, CDR1 is ENHRY and CDR2 is SYGVKD. The CDR3 totals 14 residues.

The gene calls are TRBV7-6 and TRBJ1-1; possible D gene TRBD1, 6 bases. Deletions cut 0 bases from V and 10 bases from J, with 15 bases between. The CDR3 totals 14 residues. Germline V lookup: CDR1 SGHVS, CDR2 FNYEAQ. CDR3 amino acids: CASSLAGGENGAFF. The CDR3 DNA is TGTGCCAGCAGCTTAGCAGGGGGGGAGAATGGAGCTTTCTTT.

This clonotype was observed a handful of times. The rearrangement uses TRBV19 and TRBJ2-5; D possibly corresponds to TRBD1 (6 bases). Germline loops: CDR1 LNHDA, CDR2 SQIVND (reference sequence). The CDR3 runs to 14 residues. V shed 7 bases and J shed 5 bases, with 17 bases lying between them. CDR3 protein: CASTHDRSGETQYF. The CDR3 DNA follows: TGTGCCAGTACTCACGACAGGTCGGGGGAGACCCAGTACTTC. Together with reference TRBV19 and TRBJ2-5, the CDR3 gives the full variable domain: DGGITQSPKYLFRKEGQNVTLSCEQNLNHDAMYWYRQDPGQGLRLIYYSQIVNDFQKGDIAEGYSVSREKKESFPLTVTSAQKNPTAFYLCASTHDRSGETQYFGPGTRLLVL.

There are many counts of this clonotype. The V call is TRBV4-3, the J call TRBJ2-7; no reliable D call. Germline-derived CDR1 and CDR2 are LGHNA and YSLEER. CDR3 size: 15 residues. The germline V and J ends were trimmed by 0 bases and 7 bases, with 16 bases remaining between them. CDR3 sequence reads: CASSQERSTPREQYF. The CDR3 DNA follows: TGCGCCAGCAGCCAAGAACGGTCGACCCCGCGGGAGCAGTACTTC.